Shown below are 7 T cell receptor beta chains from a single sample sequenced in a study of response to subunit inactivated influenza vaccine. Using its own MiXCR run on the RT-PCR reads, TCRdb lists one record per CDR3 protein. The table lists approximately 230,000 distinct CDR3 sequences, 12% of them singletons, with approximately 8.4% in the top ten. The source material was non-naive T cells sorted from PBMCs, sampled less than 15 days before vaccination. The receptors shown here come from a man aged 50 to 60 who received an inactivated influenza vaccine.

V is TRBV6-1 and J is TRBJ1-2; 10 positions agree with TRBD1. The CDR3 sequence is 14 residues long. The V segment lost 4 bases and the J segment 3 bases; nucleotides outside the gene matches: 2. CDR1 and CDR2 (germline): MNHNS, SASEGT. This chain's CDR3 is CASSVTGGDYGYTF. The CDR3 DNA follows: TGTGCCAGCAGTGTGACAGGGGGCGACTATGGCTACACCTTC.

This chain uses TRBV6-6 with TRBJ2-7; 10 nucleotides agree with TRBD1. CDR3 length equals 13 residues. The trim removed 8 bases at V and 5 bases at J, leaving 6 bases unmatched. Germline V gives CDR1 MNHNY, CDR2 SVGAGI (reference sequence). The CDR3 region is CASRDRGPHEQYF. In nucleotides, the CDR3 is TGTGCCAGCCGGGACAGGGGTCCCCACGAGCAGTACTTC.

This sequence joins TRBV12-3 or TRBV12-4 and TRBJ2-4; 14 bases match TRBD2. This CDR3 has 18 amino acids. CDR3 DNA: TGTACCTGCAGTTCCCTGGGACTAGCGGGAGTGGTGGGAAACATTCAGTACTTC. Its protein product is CTCSSLGLAGVVGNIQYF.

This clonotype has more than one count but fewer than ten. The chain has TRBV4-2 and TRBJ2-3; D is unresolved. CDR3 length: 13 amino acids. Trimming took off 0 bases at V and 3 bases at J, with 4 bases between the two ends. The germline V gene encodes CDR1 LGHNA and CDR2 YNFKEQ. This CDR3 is CASSQDLTDTQYF. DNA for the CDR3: TGTGCCAGCAGCCAAGATCTAACAGATACGCAGTATTTT.

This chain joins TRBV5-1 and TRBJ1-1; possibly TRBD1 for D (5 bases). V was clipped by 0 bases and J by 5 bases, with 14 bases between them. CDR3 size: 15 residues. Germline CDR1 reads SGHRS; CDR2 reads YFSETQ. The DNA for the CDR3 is TGCGCCAGCAGCTTGGCCTGGGGCGCGGGGACTGAAGCTTTCTTT. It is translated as CASSLAWGAGTEAFF.

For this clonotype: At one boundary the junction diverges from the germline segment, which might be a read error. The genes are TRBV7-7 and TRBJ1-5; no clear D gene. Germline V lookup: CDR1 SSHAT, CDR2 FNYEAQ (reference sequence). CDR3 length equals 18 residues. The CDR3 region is CASSSAPGSFLRDQPQHF. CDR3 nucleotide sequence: TGTGCTAGCAGCTCAGCCCCCGGGTCCTTTTTAAGAGATCAGCCCCAGCATTTT.

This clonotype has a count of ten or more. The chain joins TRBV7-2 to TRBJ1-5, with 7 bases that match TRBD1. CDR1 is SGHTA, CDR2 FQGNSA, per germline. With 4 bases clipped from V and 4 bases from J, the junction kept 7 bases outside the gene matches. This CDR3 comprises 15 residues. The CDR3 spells CASSWRQGGNQPQHF. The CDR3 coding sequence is TGTGCCAGCAGCTGGAGACAGGGAGGAAATCAGCCCCAGCATTTT.